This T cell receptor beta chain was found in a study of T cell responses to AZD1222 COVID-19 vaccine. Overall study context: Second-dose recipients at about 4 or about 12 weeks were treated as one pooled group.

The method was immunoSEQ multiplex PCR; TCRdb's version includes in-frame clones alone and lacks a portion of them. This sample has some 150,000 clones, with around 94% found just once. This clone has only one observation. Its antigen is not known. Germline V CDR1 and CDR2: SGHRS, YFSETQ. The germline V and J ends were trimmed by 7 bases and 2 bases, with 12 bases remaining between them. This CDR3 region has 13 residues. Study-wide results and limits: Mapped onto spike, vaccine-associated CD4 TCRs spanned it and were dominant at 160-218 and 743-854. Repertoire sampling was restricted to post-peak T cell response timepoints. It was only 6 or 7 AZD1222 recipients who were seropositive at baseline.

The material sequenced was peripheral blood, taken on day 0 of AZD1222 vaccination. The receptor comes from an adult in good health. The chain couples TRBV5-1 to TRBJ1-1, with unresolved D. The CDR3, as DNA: TGCGCCAGCGGTCTAGGAGGAAACACTGAAGCTTTCTTT. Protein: CASGLGGNTEAFF.